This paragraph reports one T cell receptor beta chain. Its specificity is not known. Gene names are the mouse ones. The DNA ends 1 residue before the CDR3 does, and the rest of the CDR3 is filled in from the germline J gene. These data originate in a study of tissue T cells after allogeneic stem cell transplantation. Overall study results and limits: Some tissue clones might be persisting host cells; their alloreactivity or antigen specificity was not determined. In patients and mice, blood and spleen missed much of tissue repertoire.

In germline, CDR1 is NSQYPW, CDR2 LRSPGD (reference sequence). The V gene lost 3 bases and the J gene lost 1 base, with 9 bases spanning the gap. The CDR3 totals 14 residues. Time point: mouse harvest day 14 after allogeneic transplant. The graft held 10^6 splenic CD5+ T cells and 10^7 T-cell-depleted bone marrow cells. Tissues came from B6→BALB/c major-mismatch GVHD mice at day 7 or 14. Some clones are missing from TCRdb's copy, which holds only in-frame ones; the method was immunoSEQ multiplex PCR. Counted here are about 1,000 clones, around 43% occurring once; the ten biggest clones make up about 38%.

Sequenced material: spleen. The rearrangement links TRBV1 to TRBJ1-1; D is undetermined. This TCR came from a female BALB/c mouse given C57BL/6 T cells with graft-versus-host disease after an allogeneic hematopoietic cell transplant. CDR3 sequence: CTCSAFHKNTEVFF. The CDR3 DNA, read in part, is TGCACCTGCAGTGCGTTCCATAAAAACACAGAAGTCTTC.